The clone carrying this T cell receptor beta chain was observed many times. With a J-beta primer mix and a sample-barcoded 5' primer, a second PCR ran about 7 to 12 cycles. TCRdb recomputed calls from the 5' RACE reads with MiXCR, one row per CDR3 protein. The table includes under 950,000 distinct CDR3 sequences, 22% detected once. These data belong to a study of blood T cells in healthy people across ages. Each sample gave at least 7 million isolated PBMCs. The sequence was obtained from a man aged 70 or older in good health. Specimen: blood.

CDR3: CASSKTGGREKLFF. The DNA of the CDR3 is TGTGCCAGCAGTAAAACAGGAGGCAGGGAAAAACTGTTTTTT. The rearrangement links TRBV6-5 to TRBJ1-4; maybe TRBD1 (5 bases). V lost 5 bases and J lost 8, with 15 bases in between. The CDR3 consists of 14 residues. Germline V CDR1 and CDR2: MNHEY, SVGAGI.